What follows are 30 T cell receptor beta chains derived from one specimen sequenced in a study of sequential checkpoint blockade in melanoma. Treatment reported: randomized to nivolumab then ipilimumab (arm A) or the reverse (arm B). Method: immunoSEQ multiplex PCR; TCRdb's copy keeps in-frame clones and lacks some. The sample records approximately 28,000 clones, nearly 85% being singletons. This specimen consisted of CD8+ T cells sorted from blood (inferred from file names), obtained from a patient given nivolumab and ipilimumab in sequence. The source is a human donor with melanoma.

This clone has just one count. The V and J genes are TRBV7-2 and TRBJ1-6, with D tentatively TRBD1 (5 bases). Germline V gene sequence: CDR1 SGHTA, CDR2 FQGNSA. The CDR3 consists of 15 residues. Trimming removed 3 bases from V and 10 bases from J, with 16 bases in between. The CDR3: CASSFKTGLGSPLHF. In nucleotides, the CDR3 is TGTGCCAGCAGCTTCAAAACAGGCCTTGGATCACCCCTCCACTTT.

The V call is TRBV2, the J call TRBJ2-7; 10 bases are shared with TRBD1. Looked up from germline, CDR1 is SNHLY and CDR2 is FYNNEI. The trim removed 3 bases at V and 5 bases at J, leaving 4 bases unmatched. The length of the CDR3 is 14 residues. Written as DNA, the CDR3 is TGTGCCAGCAGTGAGGGACAGGGGTATAACGAGCAGTACTTC. As protein: CASSEGQGYNEQYF. The full variable domain, with the rest looked up from reference TRBV2 and TRBJ2-7, is EPEVTQTPSHQVTQMGQEVILRCVPISNHLYFYWYRQILGQKVEFLVSFYNNEISEKSEIFDDQFSVERPDGSNFTLKIRSTKLEDSAMYFCASSEGQGYNEQYFGPGTRLTVT.

V and J are TRBV2 and TRBJ2-7, with D perhaps matching TRBD1 (5 bases). Per germline, CDR1 SNHLY and CDR2 FYNNEI. The CDR3 is 13 residues long. Trimming removed 4 bases at V and 3 bases at J, with 10 bases between. The CDR3 nucleotides read TGTGCCAGCAGTGCGCGACAGCTCTACGAGCAGTACTTC. Amino acid sequence: CASSARQLYEQYF.

V usage is TRBV4-2 and J usage is TRBJ1-2; TRBD1 might be the D (6 bases). Per germline, CDR1 LGHNA and CDR2 YNFKEQ. The CDR3 extends over 13 amino acids. V was shortened by 1 base and J by 5 bases, with 8 bases between the two germline ends. Here the CDR3 reads CASSQGTAYGYTF. CDR3 coding DNA: TGTGCCAGCAGCCAAGGGACAGCTTATGGCTACACCTTC.

The J gene is TRBJ1-2, the V gene TRBV9, with a tentative D call TRBD1 (5 bases). The CDR3 length is 13 residues. Germline-derived CDR1 and CDR2 are SGDLS and YYNGEE. V shed 4 bases and J shed 8 bases, with 15 bases lying between them. CDR3: CASSTTRTLGYTF. CDR3 in DNA: TGTGCCAGCAGCACAACCCGGACACTCGGCTACACCTTC.

The CDR3 here is CASRTGQGFEKLFF. CDR3 bases: TGTGCCAGCAGGACGGGCCAGGGGTTTGAAAAACTGTTTTTT. The chain links TRBV6-5 to TRBJ1-4; D perhaps matches TRBD1 (6 bases). Trimming pared 6 bases from V and 7 bases from J, leaving 15 bases between. Germline V lookup: CDR1 MNHEY, CDR2 SVGAGI. CDR3 length equals 14 residues.

The J gene is TRBJ2-7, the V gene TRBV7-6, with 11 positions matching TRBD2. The CDR3 is made up of 19 amino acids. The junction had 20 bases not matched to a gene; V was cut back by 4 bases and J by 6 bases. Germline V gene lookup returns CDR1 SGHVS and CDR2 FNYEAQ. The CDR3 is CASSSPGLADGLVTGEQYF. The CDR3 DNA is TGTGCCAGCAGCTCGCCGGGACTAGCGGACGGGCTAGTGACGGGCGAGCAGTACTTC.

The chain employs TRBV11-2 and TRBJ1-1, with 7 nucleotides matching TRBD1. V shed 5 bases, J shed 6 bases, and the junction held 15 bases outside the gene matches. This CDR3 spans 16 amino acids. Germline CDR1 and CDR2: SGHAT and FQNNGV. The CDR3 reads CASSEATTGVVAEAFF. CDR3 bases: TGTGCCAGCAGCGAAGCCACTACAGGGGTGGTGGCTGAAGCTTTCTTT.

The chain is built from TRBV7-6 and TRBJ2-2, with 11 bases matching TRBD2. After removal of 3 bases from V and 0 bases from J, the junction contained 12 bases not matched to a gene. Germline V gene lookup returns CDR1 SGHVS and CDR2 FNYEAQ. The CDR3 sequence is 20 residues long. Here the CDR3 reads CASSFFLETSGAPNTGELFF. CDR3 nucleotides: TGTGCCAGCAGCTTTTTCCTTGAGACTAGCGGGGCCCCGAACACCGGGGAGCTGTTTTTT.

This clone was seen a few times. The chain uses TRBV4-2 and TRBJ1-2, with 7 bases aligning to TRBD1. Looked up from germline, CDR1 is LGHNA and CDR2 is YNFKEQ. This CDR3 comprises 14 residues. The V gene end was trimmed by 0 bases and the J gene end by 6 bases; junction bases not matched to a gene: 4. The DNA for the CDR3 is TGTGCCAGCAGCCAAGAAGGGACAGTTAATGGCTACACCTTC. Translating it yields CASSQEGTVNGYTF.

A word on this clone: Other DNA variants within this sample encode the same CDR3. This chain links TRBV9 with TRBJ2-7, with 9 bases fitting TRBD1. The V segment lost 2 bases and the J segment 2 bases; nucleotides outside the gene matches: 2. The germline V gene has CDR1 SGDLS and CDR2 YYNGEE. The CDR3 is 14 amino acids. CDR3 loop: CASSVGQGTYEQYF. DNA of the CDR3: TGTGCCAGCAGCGTGGGACAGGGTACCTACGAGCAGTACTTC.

The chain has TRBV4-1 and TRBJ2-1, with a possible D match to TRBD1 (7 bases). V lost 4 bases and J lost 7, with 17 bases in between. From germline, CDR1 is MGHRA and CDR2 YSYEKL. The CDR3 is 15 amino acids. CDR3 DNA: TGCGCCAGCAGCCCGTCGGCGGGACAGCCGAATGAGCAGTTCTTC. It translates to CASSPSAGQPNEQFF.

V is TRBV9 and J is TRBJ1-1, with 10 bases fitting TRBD1. The CDR3 spans 15 residues. Trimming took 0 bases from V and 4 from J; bases not matched to a gene: 3. Germline V gene data show CDR1 as SGDLS and CDR2 as YYNGEE. CDR3: CASSVVGQGSTEAFF. The CDR3 DNA sequence: TGTGCCAGCAGCGTAGTGGGACAGGGGAGCACTGAAGCTTTCTTT.

This rearrangement joins TRBV4-1 to TRBJ1-2; tentatively, D is TRBD1 (6 bases). The CDR3 has 14 amino acids. With 4 bases removed from V and 7 bases from J, the gap between germline ends came to 16 bases. Germline CDR1 and CDR2: MGHRA and YSYEKL. CDR3 in amino acids: CASSRYRVKGGYTF. Here the CDR3 DNA reads TGCGCCAGCAGCCGATACAGGGTTAAGGGTGGCTACACCTTC.

The genes are TRBV29-1 and TRBJ1-1; weak D call: TRBD1 (6 bases). CDR1 SQVTM and CDR2 ANQGSEA come from the germline V gene. The CDR3 loop spans 12 amino acids. V was cut by 5 bases and J by 1 base, with 8 bases left in between. In DNA, the CDR3 is TGCAGCGTTACACAGGGGAACACTGAAGCTTTCTTT. Residues: CSVTQGNTEAFF. Filled out from reference TRBV29-1 and TRBJ1-1, the complete variable domain reads SAVISQKPSRDICQRGTSLTIQCQVDSQVTMMFWYRQQPGQSLTLIATANQGSEATYESGFVIDKFPISRPNLTFSTLTVSNMSPEDSSIYLCSVTQGNTEAFFGQGTRLTVV.

This chain links TRBV18 with TRBJ1-6; 8 bases line up with TRBD1. There are 14 residues in the CDR3. Germline-derived CDR1 and CDR2 are KGHSH and LQKENI. Trimming took 4 bases from V and 7 from J; bases not matched to a gene: 3. CDR3 coding DNA: TGTGCCAGCTCACACGGGACAGGCAATTCACCCCTCCACTTT. Amino acid sequence: CASSHGTGNSPLHF. Full variable domain (rest looked up from reference TRBV18 and TRBJ1-6): NAGVMQNPRHLVRRRGQEARLRCSPMKGHSHVYWYRQLPEEGLKFMVYLQKENIIDESGMPKERFSAEFPKEGPSILRIQQVVRGDSAAYFCASSHGTGNSPLHFGNGTRLTVT.

This chain connects TRBV30 to TRBJ1-5; 7 bases are a match to TRBD1. The germline gives CDR1 GTSNPN, CDR2 SVGIG (reference sequence). The CDR3 sequence is 14 residues long. V was pared by 3 bases and J by 6 bases, with 8 bases of the junction left unmatched. The CDR3 here is CAWSPGQELQPQHF. The CDR3 nucleotides are TGTGCCTGGAGCCCCGGACAGGAACTTCAGCCCCAGCATTTT.

The chain uses TRBV7-6 and TRBJ2-3; D is possibly TRBD2 (5 bases). This CDR3 has 15 amino acids. Trimming stripped 5 bases from V and 1 base from J, with 13 bases between. Germline lookup yields CDR1 SGHVS and CDR2 FNYEAQ. The CDR3 spells CASSPREGGTDTQYF. CDR3 sequence (DNA): TGTGCCAGCAGCCCGAGGGAAGGAGGCACAGATACGCAGTATTTT.

This clone was seen a handful of times. The genes are TRBV12-5 and TRBJ1-3; maybe TRBD1 (5 bases). The CDR3 consists of 16 residues. V shed 0 bases and J shed 0 bases, with 9 bases lying between them. Germline CDR1 LGHNT, CDR2 FRNRAP. Here the CDR3 reads CASGLVQASSGNTIYF. CDR3 DNA: TGTGCTAGTGGTTTGGTACAGGCGAGCTCTGGAAACACCATATATTTT. Full variable domain (missing parts from reference TRBV12-5 and TRBJ1-3): DARVTQTPRHKVTEMGQEVTMRCQPILGHNTVFWYRQTMMQGLELLAYFRNRAPLDDSGMPKDRFSAEMPDATLATLKIQPSEPRDSAVYFCASGLVQASSGNTIYFGEGSWLTVV.

This rearrangement joins TRBV12-1 to TRBJ2-5; the table assigns TRBD2, which was not confirmed against the DNA. TRBV12-1 is tagged as a pseudogene. This CDR3 contains 19 residues. The CDR3 DNA sequence: TGTGCCAGCAGCTGGGGTGGGGAGCGGGGGGGCCGAGCTCAAGAGACCCAGTACTTC. Translating it yields CASSWGGERGGRAQETQYF.

The rearrangement joins TRBV7-2 to TRBJ2-3; TRBD1 matches at 10 bases. Germline CDR1 is SGHTA and CDR2 is FQGNSA. The CDR3 is made up of 15 amino acids. With V trimmed by 3 bases and J by 4 bases, 4 bases remained unmatched. The CDR3 loop reads CASSFRDRGPDTQYF. CDR3 DNA: TGTGCCAGCAGCTTCCGGGACAGGGGTCCAGATACGCAGTATTTT.

V and J are TRBV7-2 and TRBJ2-1; D possibly corresponds to TRBD2 (5 bases). CDR3 length equals 14 residues. In germline, CDR1 is SGHTA, CDR2 FQGNSA. Trimming shortened V by 5 bases and J by 10 bases, and 18 bases separated the two germline ends. CDR3 sequence: CASSETNRGLEQFF. CDR3 coding DNA: TGTGCCAGCAGCGAGACCAACCGGGGTCTAGAGCAGTTCTTC.

The chain is built from TRBV7-9 and TRBJ2-5, with TRBD1 matching over 9 bases. The germline CDR1 and CDR2 sequences are SEHNR and FQNEAQ (reference sequence). The CDR3 extends over 15 amino acids. V trimming: 5 bases; J trimming: 5 bases; junction bases outside the gene matches: 9. The CDR3 DNA is TGTGCCAGCAGCCCCCGACAGGGGGTCAGGGAGACCCAGTACTTC. Its protein product is CASSPRQGVRETQYF.

This chain uses TRBV19 with TRBJ2-1, with TRBD2 matching 8 bases. From germline, CDR1 is LNHDA and CDR2 SQIVND (reference sequence). The CDR3 spans 15 residues. Losses at the gene ends were 5 bases for V and 4 bases for J; bases not matched to a gene: 7. The CDR3 coding sequence is TGTGCCAGTAGTTATGGCGGGGGGATGTACAATGAGCAGTTCTTC. Protein product: CASSYGGGMYNEQFF.

This sequence joins TRBV4-1 and TRBJ1-1; TRBD1 aligns across 7 bases. J gave up 5 bases and V 9 bases, and 3 bases lay outside the gene matches. The CDR3 contains 11 residues. Germline-derived CDR1 and CDR2 are MGHRA and YSYEKL. The CDR3 bases are TGCGCCAGTAGACAGGGAACTGAAGCTTTCTTT. It yields the protein CASRQGTEAFF.

The CDR3 loop is CASSLLAGGDSSYEQYF. The CDR3 DNA follows: TGTGCCAGCAGCCTTCTAGCGGGAGGGGACAGCTCCTACGAGCAGTACTTC. This rearrangement joins TRBV4-2 to TRBJ2-7; TRBD2 matches at 12 bases. The germline gives CDR1 LGHNA, CDR2 YNFKEQ. The length of the CDR3 is 17 residues. Trimming took 4 bases from V and 0 from J; bases not matched to a gene: 7.

This chain joins TRBV7-9 and TRBJ2-2; 11 bases are a match to TRBD2. The CDR3 has 17 amino acids. Per germline, CDR1 SEHNR and CDR2 FQNEAQ (reference sequence). V trimming: 4 bases; J trimming: 4 bases; junction bases outside the gene matches: 8. CDR3 sequence reads: CASSSSTSGGRTGELFF. The CDR3, as DNA: TGTGCCAGCAGCTCCTCTACTAGCGGGGGCCGCACCGGGGAGCTGTTTTTT.

The rearrangement joins TRBV19 to TRBJ2-7; 7 nucleotides match TRBD1. The ends lost 7 bases at V and 1 base at J; junction bases unmatched: 13. Looked up from germline, CDR1 is LNHDA and CDR2 is SQIVND (reference sequence). The CDR3 length is 16 residues. In DNA, the CDR3 is TGTGCCAGTATCCTCCCCGGGACAGCTTTGTCCTACGAGCAGTACTTC. Translated, it gives CASILPGTALSYEQYF.

This clone has only a few counts. CDR3 residues: CSVVSRGRGVYEQYF. The CDR3 DNA is TGCAGCGTTGTGTCCAGGGGGCGCGGTGTATACGAGCAGTACTTC. The chain is built from TRBV29-1 and TRBJ2-7; TRBD1 matches at 8 bases. The CDR3 covers 15 residues. The V gene end was trimmed by 4 bases and the J gene end by 4 bases; junction bases not matched to a gene: 12. From germline, CDR1 is SQVTM and CDR2 ANQGSEA.

V usage is TRBV7-3 and J usage is TRBJ1-1; no definite D call. CDR3 length: 13 residues. The V gene lost 4 bases and the J gene lost 3 bases, with 9 bases spanning the gap. Germline V gene lookup returns CDR1 SGHTA and CDR2 FQGTGA. Here the CDR3 reads CASSSPPDTEAFF. CDR3 DNA: TGTGCCAGCAGCTCCCCCCCGGACACTGAAGCTTTCTTT.